This TCR beta chain was sequenced for a study of monozygotic twins with inflammatory bowel disease. General study findings and limits: Patient-to-patient differences in immunosuppressive treatment may have added variability to the repertoires. Twin pairs that were concordant did not differ from discordant pairs in repertoire similarity, possibly from limited power.

Worth noting for this clonotype: What it recognizes is unknown.

TCRdb reprocessed the 5' RACE reads, with one entry per CDR3 protein and no DNA. The sample has 400,000 to 500,000 distinct CDR3 sequences. This CDR3 has 14 residues. Germline V gene data show CDR1 as GTSNPN and CDR2 as SVGIG (reference sequence). The TCR sequence derives from a human donor with ulcerative colitis or Crohn's disease, or a healthy co-twin of an affected twin (not recorded which). The chain employs TRBV30 and TRBJ1-6; TCRdb's D call of TRBD1 is untestable without DNA. The source material was blood. The CDR3 is CAWRGTGYNSPLHF.